This T cell receptor beta chain was identified during a study of blood T cell repertoires in COVID-19. Study-level background: The United States, Italy and Spain were the sources of the acute and convalescent COVID-19 samples. The analysed material was cDNA or gDNA that came from T cells, B-cell-depleted T cells, or PBMCs.

Authors' data handling: Reference gene primers were amplified, and this amplification served to estimate nucleated cell counts. Clones were read by immunoSEQ multiplex PCR, and TCRdb kept only the in-frame ones, dropping some. V and J calls and clone size are copied from that table; D and trimming were computed from the DNA. The sample includes fewer than 500,000 clones, 80% to 90% of them seen just once. This CDR3 region has 17 residues. Germline CDR1 reads SNHLY; CDR2 reads FYNNEI. Trimming removed 2 bases at V and 5 bases at J, with 20 bases between. V and J are TRBV2 and TRBJ2-3, with D possibly being TRBD2 (6 bases). The origin of this receptor is a woman in her thirties with acute or convalescent COVID-19. Sample: peripheral blood. The CDR3 sequence: CASSEFGGGEGIDTQYF. CDR3 DNA sequence: TGTGCCAGCAGTGAATTTGGTGGCGGGGAAGGTATAGATACGCAGTATTTT.